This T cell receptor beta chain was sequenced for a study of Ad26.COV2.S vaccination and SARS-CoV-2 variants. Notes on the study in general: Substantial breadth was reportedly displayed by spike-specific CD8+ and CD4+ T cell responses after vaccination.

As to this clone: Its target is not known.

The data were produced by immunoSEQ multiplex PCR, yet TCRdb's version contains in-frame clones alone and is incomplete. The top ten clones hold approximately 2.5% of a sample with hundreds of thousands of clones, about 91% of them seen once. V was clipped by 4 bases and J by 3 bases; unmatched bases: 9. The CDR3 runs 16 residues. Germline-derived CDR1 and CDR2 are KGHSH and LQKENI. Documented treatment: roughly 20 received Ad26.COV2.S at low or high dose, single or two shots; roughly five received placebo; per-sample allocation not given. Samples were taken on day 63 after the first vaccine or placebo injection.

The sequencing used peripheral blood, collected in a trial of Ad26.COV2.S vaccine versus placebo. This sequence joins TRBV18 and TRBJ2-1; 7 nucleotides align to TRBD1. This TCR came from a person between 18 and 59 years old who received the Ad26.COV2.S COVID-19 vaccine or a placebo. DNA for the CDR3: TGTGCCAGCTCACGAATTCGACAGGGCGTCTACAATGAGCAGTTCTTC. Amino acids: CASSRIRQGVYNEQFF.